A single sample gave rise to the 2 T cell receptor beta chains below, sequenced in a study of monozygotic twins with inflammatory bowel disease. TCRdb reprocessed the 5' RACE reads, with one entry per CDR3 protein and no DNA. This sample's table reports around 140,000 distinct CDR3 sequences. What was sequenced was blood. The receptors were sampled from a human donor with ulcerative colitis or Crohn's disease, or a healthy co-twin of an affected twin (not recorded which).

The rearrangement uses TRBV5-6 and TRBJ2-1; TCRdb proposes TRBD2, but this gene call is untestable without DNA. This CDR3 has 14 residues. CDR1 SGHDT and CDR2 YYEEEE come from the germline V gene. The CDR3 here is CASSSRGGNNEQFF.

V gene TRBV20-1 combines with J gene TRBJ2-2; TCRdb designates TRBD1, a call that cannot be tested without DNA. The CDR3 is made up of 16 amino acids. Germline assignment: CDR1 DFQATT and CDR2 SNEGSKA (reference sequence). CDR3: CSARDRDRCYTGELFF.